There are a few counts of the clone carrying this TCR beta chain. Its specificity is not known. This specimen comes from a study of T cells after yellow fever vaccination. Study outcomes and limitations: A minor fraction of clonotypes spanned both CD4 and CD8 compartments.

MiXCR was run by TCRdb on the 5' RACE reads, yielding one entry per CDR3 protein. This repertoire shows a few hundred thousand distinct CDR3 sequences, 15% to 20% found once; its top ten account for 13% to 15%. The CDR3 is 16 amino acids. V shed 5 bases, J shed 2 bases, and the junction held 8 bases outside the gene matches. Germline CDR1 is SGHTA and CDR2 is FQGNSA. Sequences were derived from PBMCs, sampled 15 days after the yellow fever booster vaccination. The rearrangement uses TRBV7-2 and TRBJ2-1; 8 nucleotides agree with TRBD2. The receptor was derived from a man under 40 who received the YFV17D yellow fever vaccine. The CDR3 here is CASSPRLAHTYNEQFF. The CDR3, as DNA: TGTGCCAGCAGCCCTCGACTAGCGCACACCTACAATGAGCAGTTCTTC.